Listed below are T cell receptor beta chains from one sample, sequenced in a study of technical replicates of blood from a few donors. Sequencing was performed with immunoSEQ multiplex PCR; in TCRdb, only in-frame clones are kept and a portion is missing. The data hold tens of thousands of clones, with around 86% observed a single time. The sample comprised PBMCs. All receptors come from a human donor in good health. Some clones in this sample may be carry-over from other donors' samples. Both conserved end residues are part of each CDR3. A D gene is named only where the DNA matches it firmly. Clone size is given for some rows only: seen once, a few or many times, or a class if the clone is expanded.

j_call,clone_size,d_call,v_call,cdr3_nt,cdr3_aa
TRBJ2-7,-,-,TRBV6-1,TGTGCCAGCAGTGAACGACGCGGCGGCTACGAGCAGTACTTC,CASSERRGGYEQYF
TRBJ2-3,-,-,TRBV6-5,TGTGCCAGCAGTCCTGCTAGTACAGATACGCAGTATTTT,CASSPASTDTQYF
TRBJ2-7,few,-,TRBV19,TGTGCCAGTAGTATAGGTGGGACAACTACCTACGAGCAGTACTTC,CASSIGGTTTYEQYF
TRBJ2-1,-,TRBD2,TRBV5-1,TGCGCCAGCAGCTTTGGGAGGGCCATAACCTTTCAATCCTACAATGAGCAGTTCTTC,CASSFGRAITFQSYNEQFF
TRBJ1-3,-,TRBD1,TRBV7-9,TGTGCCAGCAGCTCATTCCCCGGGACAGTCTCTGGAAACACCATATATTTT,CASSSFPGTVSGNTIYF
TRBJ2-3,-,-,TRBV2,TGTGCCAGCAGTGATCCGGACAGTAGGGTTCGCACAGATACGCAGTATTTT,CASSDPDSRVRTDTQYF
TRBJ2-1,-,-,TRBV5-6,TGTGCCAGCAGCTCCTGGGCGGGGACCACTTACAATGAGCAGTTCTTC,CASSSWAGTTYNEQFF
TRBJ2-1,-,-,TRBV5-8,TGTGCCAGTCTTGGACACTCAGTCAATGAGCAGTTCTTC,CASLGHSVNEQFF
TRBJ1-5,-,-,TRBV10-3,TGTGCCATCAGTCCTGACAGCGATCAGCCCCAGCATTTT,CAISPDSDQPQHF
TRBJ2-7,-,TRBD1,TRBV29-1,TGCAGCGTTGACGGGACAGGTGAATCGGACGAGCAGTACTTC,CSVDGTGESDEQYF
TRBJ1-2,-,-,TRBV5-4,TGTGCCAGCAGCACCCGGACAAGAGCTAACTATGGCTACACCTTC,CASSTRTRANYGYTF
TRBJ1-1,few,-,TRBV6-4,TGTGCCAGCAGTGACACCCTCATTGGCCGCAAGAACACTGAAGCTTTCTTT,CASSDTLIGRKNTEAFF
TRBJ2-7,-,-,TRBV7-9,TGTGCCAGCAGCGAAGATACATACGAGCAGTACTTC,CASSEDTYEQYF
TRBJ1-2,few,-,TRBV9,TGTGCCAGCAGCGTAGGTGCAGGAACTAACTATGGCTACACCTTC,CASSVGAGTNYGYTF
TRBJ2-1,-,TRBD2,TRBV6-4,TGTGCCAGCAGTGACCGAGCGGGGGGGCGATACAATGAGCAGTTCTTC,CASSDRAGGRYNEQFF
TRBJ2-1,-,-,TRBV2,TGTGCCAGCATAGATAGCTCCTACAATGAGCAGTTCTTC,CASIDSSYNEQFF
TRBJ2-5,-,TRBD2,TRBV5-1,TGCGCCAGCAGCTTGGCAATTCCGGGACTAGCCTTCCAAGAGACCCAGTACTTC,CASSLAIPGLAFQETQYF
TRBJ2-7,-,TRBD2,TRBV6-6,TGTGCCAGCAGTTACGGGCGGGAGAGGGGCGAGCAGTACTTC,CASSYGRERGEQYF
TRBJ1-5,-,TRBD1,TRBV6-5,TGTGCCAGCAGAGCAGGGGGGCCCAATCAGCCCCAGCATTTT,CASRAGGPNQPQHF
TRBJ1-4,-,-,TRBV9,TGTGCCAGCAGCGTAGGAGGATCAACTAATGAAAAACTGTTTTTT,CASSVGGSTNEKLFF
TRBJ2-1,-,-,TRBV6-1,TGTGCCAGCAGTGTTCGGGACACTACCTACAATGAGCAGTTCTTC,CASSVRDTTYNEQFF
TRBJ2-5,-,TRBD2,TRBV5-1,TGCGCCAGCCGTGACGCCCCCGGACTAGCGGGGGGTCGCCGGGAGACCCAGTACTTC,CASRDAPGLAGGRRETQYF
TRBJ2-7,few,TRBD2,TRBV7-9,TGTGCCAGCAGCGCCGCTAGCGGGACCACCTACGAGCAGTACTTC,CASSAASGTTYEQYF
TRBJ2-3,-,TRBD1,TRBV5-4,TGTGCCAGCAGCAAGAGACAGGGGCCAGATACGCAGTATTTT,CASSKRQGPDTQYF
TRBJ1-1,-,-,TRBV7-9,TGTGCCAGCCCAGGGCCCCAAACAGGTGATGCTTTCTTT,CASPGPQTGDAFF
TRBJ2-1,-,TRBD2,TRBV5-1,TGCGCCAGCAGCTTGGGACTAGCGGGGGCGTACAATGAGCAGTTCTTC,CASSLGLAGAYNEQFF
TRBJ1-3,once,-,TRBV11-1,TGTGCCAGCAGCCTCGGACTGCACTCTGGAAACACCATATATTTT,CASSLGLHSGNTIYF
TRBJ1-6,once,TRBD1,TRBV19,TGTGCCAGTAGAAGAGGGACAGGGACCTATTCACCCCTCCACTTT,CASRRGTGTYSPLHF
TRBJ2-3,-,-,TRBV10-3,TGTGCCATCAGTGAGTTCTTCACAGATACGCAGTATTTT,CAISEFFTDTQYF
TRBJ2-7,few,-,TRBV7-2,TGTGCCAGCAGCTTAGCCGATTCTCGGTACGAGCAGTACTTC,CASSLADSRYEQYF
TRBJ1-1,-,-,TRBV7-3,TGTGCCAGCAGCTCGCAGGCAAACACTGAAGCTTTCTTT,CASSSQANTEAFF
TRBJ1-1,-,-,TRBV21-1,TGTGCCAGCAGCAAAGCTTGGCGGATGAACACTGAAGCTTTCTTT,CASSKAWRMNTEAFF
TRBJ1-2,-,-,TRBV23-1,TGCGCCAGCAGTACAGGGCGCGGCTATGGCTACACCTTC,CASSTGRGYGYTF
TRBJ1-2,-,TRBD1,TRBV11-1,TGTGCCAGCAGCTCCCAGGACAGGGATGGCTACACCTTC,CASSSQDRDGYTF
TRBJ2-7,-,-,TRBV29-1,TGCAGCGTTGAAGTCGGAGGCGTGGAGCAGTACTTC,CSVEVGGVEQYF
TRBJ1-5,-,-,TRBV30,TGTGCCTGGAAAACCGGGACAAGTAATCAGCCCCAGCATTTT,CAWKTGTSNQPQHF
TRBJ1-5,-,TRBD1,TRBV2,TGTGCCAGCAGTACAATCCCGGGACAGGGGGCCTTCAATCAGCCCCAGCATTTT,CASSTIPGQGAFNQPQHF
TRBJ2-5,once,TRBD1,TRBV5-6,TGTGCCAGCAGCCTACTTTGGGGACAGGGATATGGGGAGACCCAGTACTTC,CASSLLWGQGYGETQYF
TRBJ2-7,once,-,TRBV4-3,TGCGCCAGCAGCCAAGCCCTAAACGGGGGATACGAGCAGTACTTC,CASSQALNGGYEQYF
TRBJ1-2,once,-,TRBV15,TGTGCCACCGCGGGCGCAGAGAACTATGGCTACACCTTC,CATAGAENYGYTF
TRBJ2-7,-,TRBD1,TRBV6-5,TGTGCCAGCAGTTACTCGTCGACAGGGGTTTCCTACGAGCAGTACTTC,CASSYSSTGVSYEQYF
TRBJ2-7,-,-,TRBV4-3,TGCGCCAGCAGCCAAGATACGGTCTCCTACGAGCAGTACTTC,CASSQDTVSYEQYF
TRBJ2-1,-,TRBD2,TRBV10-3,TGTGCCATCAGTGAGTCGCCAGCGGGAGCCCCCGAGCAGTTCTTC,CAISESPAGAPEQFF
TRBJ1-5,-,-,TRBV5-5,TGTGCCAGCAGCTTGTCCACAGGAGAATATAGCAATCAGCCCCAGCATTTT,CASSLSTGEYSNQPQHF
TRBJ1-5,-,-,TRBV7-8,TGTGCCAGCAGCCCTGGACAGACCGGCAATCAGCCCCAGCATTTT,CASSPGQTGNQPQHF
TRBJ2-5,-,-,TRBV19,TGTGCCAGTAGTTCCCGACACTTGAGGGCGGAGACCCAGTACTTC,CASSSRHLRAETQYF
TRBJ1-5,-,-,TRBV6-6,TGTGCCAGCAGAACACAGGGTAGCAATCAGCCCCAGCATTTT,CASRTQGSNQPQHF
TRBJ1-6,-,-,TRBV7-2,TGTGCCAGCAGCTCGTGGATGGGGACATCGGGGTTCACCCTCCACTTT,CASSSWMGTSGFTLHF
TRBJ1-1,-,-,TRBV5-1,TGCGCCAGCAGCTTGGCCATCGGGGAGGGTCGGACTGAAGCTTTCTTT,CASSLAIGEGRTEAFF